These 26 T cell receptor beta chains were all obtained from the same sample, sequenced in a study of blood T cell repertoires in COVID-19. Libraries were prepared by immunoSEQ multiplex PCR; TCRdb keeps only in-frame clonotypes and omits some of them. The table includes 81,000 or so clones, approximately 89% detected once. The sequencing sample was made of peripheral blood. These TCRs come from a man aged 65 to 85 with active or convalescent COVID-19.

Here the CDR3 reads CASSLGTGTSYEQYF. The CDR3 region has the DNA TGTGCCAGCAGTTTAGGGACAGGGACTTCCTACGAGCAGTACTTC. The gene calls are TRBV6-5 and TRBJ2-7; TRBD1 matches 9 bases. V dropped 4 bases and J dropped 1; count of bases not matched to a gene: 5. The germline gives CDR1 MNHEY, CDR2 SVGAGI. This CDR3 comprises 15 residues.

This clone was detected once. The gene calls are TRBV7-2 and TRBJ2-7; 8 bases match TRBD1. The CDR3 covers 15 residues. J gave up 3 bases and V 5 bases, and 9 bases lay outside the gene matches. Germline CDR1 SGHTA, CDR2 FQGNSA. The CDR3 DNA sequence: TGTGCCAGCAGCCCGGGACAGGATGAGGGCTACGAGCAGTACTTC. This translates into CASSPGQDEGYEQYF.

The CDR3 spells CASSPTGTGQRLRGYTF. DNA for the CDR3: TGTGCCAGCAGCCCAACCGGGACAGGCCAAAGGTTGAGGGGCTACACCTTC. This chain links TRBV13 with TRBJ1-2, with TRBD1 matching 8 bases. V lost 5 bases and J lost 8; bases outside the gene matches: 19. Germline values: CDR1 PRHDT, CDR2 FYEKMQ (reference sequence). This CDR3 spans 17 amino acids. Combining the CDR3 with reference TRBV13 and TRBJ1-2 gives the whole variable domain AAGVIQSPRHLIKEKRETATLKCYPIPRHDTVYWYQQGPGQDPQFLISFYEKMQSDKGSIPDRFSAQQFSDYHSELNMSSLELGDSALYFCASSPTGTGQRLRGYTFGSGTRLTVV.

This clone was detected only a few times. The chain is built from TRBV6-6 and TRBJ1-6; D remains ambiguous. Germline-derived CDR1 and CDR2 are MNHNY and SVGAGI (reference sequence). Deletions cut 6 bases from V and 0 bases from J, with 6 bases between. The CDR3 runs to 14 residues. The CDR3 DNA sequence: TGTGCCAGCAGACTTGTCTCCTATAATTCACCCCTCCACTTT. Amino acid sequence: CASRLVSYNSPLHF.

The chain links TRBV2 to TRBJ1-5, with D hard to call. CDR3 length: 14 residues. Germline V gene sequence: CDR1 SNHLY, CDR2 FYNNEI. Trimming shortened V by 5 bases and J by 1 base, and 9 bases separated the two germline ends. The DNA of the CDR3 is TGTGCCAGCAGTTTATCAGCGAGCAATCAGCCCCAGCATTTT. The encoded protein is CASSLSASNQPQHF.

This clone was recorded once. The genes are TRBV2 and TRBJ2-3; D gene ambiguous. The CDR3 consists of 13 residues. Trimming shortened V by 1 base and J by 3 bases, and 5 bases separated the two germline ends. Germline-derived CDR1 and CDR2 are SNHLY and FYNNEI. The CDR3 region is CASSEVGTDTQYF. The CDR3, as DNA: TGTGCCAGCAGTGAAGTCGGGACAGATACGCAGTATTTT.

V usage is TRBV18 and J usage is TRBJ1-2; D unclear. The CDR3 length is 15 residues. V lost 6 bases and J lost 8, with 22 bases in between. Looked up from germline, CDR1 is KGHSH and CDR2 is LQKENI. CDR3 sequence reads: CASSLLQLSSSGYTF. CDR3 sequence (DNA): TGTGCCAGCTCGCTTCTTCAACTATCTTCCAGCGGCTACACCTTC.

This sequence joins TRBV5-1 and TRBJ1-4; 8 nucleotides line up with TRBD1. V lost 3 bases and J lost 10; bases outside the gene matches: 11. CDR1 is SGHRS and CDR2 is YFSETQ in the germline V gene. CDR3 length: 15 residues. In nucleotides, the CDR3 is TGCGCCAGCAGCTACGAGGGACAGGACCCTGCAAAACTGTTTTTT. This codes for CASSYEGQDPAKLFF.

The chain couples TRBV5-4 to TRBJ2-7; 8 bases agree with TRBD1. The CDR3 runs to 14 residues. CDR1 and CDR2 (germline): SGHNT, YYREEE (reference sequence). V dropped 3 bases and J dropped 6; count of bases not matched to a gene: 8. The CDR3 DNA follows: TGTGCCAGCAGCTCTAGGACAGGGATGGGCGAGCAGTACTTC. The encoded protein is CASSSRTGMGEQYF.

This clone has a handful of counts. The rearrangement links TRBV5-4 to TRBJ1-2, with TRBD1 as a possible D gene (5 bases). Between the trimmed V and J ends, which lost 5 bases and 1 base, there was a span of 15 bases. Germline assignment: CDR1 SGHNT and CDR2 YYREEE (reference sequence). The CDR3 runs to 15 residues. The chain's CDR3 is CASRFLGGINYGYTF. The CDR3 region has the DNA TGTGCCAGCAGGTTCTTGGGGGGGATTAACTATGGCTACACCTTC.

This chain joins TRBV3-1 (or the pseudogene TRBV3-2) and TRBJ1-2; D is perhaps TRBD1 (5 bases). V was pared by 4 bases and J by 1 base, with 13 bases between. The CDR3 is 15 amino acids. CDR1 is LGHDT, CDR2 YNNKEL, per germline (reference sequence). The CDR3 nucleotides read TGTGCCAGCAGCCCCTTAACAGGAAATAACTATGGCTACACCTTC. This encodes CASSPLTGNNYGYTF.

V is TRBV29-1 and J is TRBJ2-1; 10 bases line up with TRBD2. The V gene's germline CDR1 is SQVTM and CDR2 ANQGSEA. This CDR3 spans 18 amino acids. The junction had 18 bases not matched to a gene; V was cut back by 6 bases and J by 4 bases. The DNA of the CDR3 is TGCAGCGTCGATACAGGGAGGGCTAGCGGGGGCCGGTACAATGAGCAGTTCTTC. Its protein is CSVDTGRASGGRYNEQFF.

The chain has TRBV7-2 and TRBJ1-2; 7 nucleotides agree with TRBD1. The CDR3 covers 13 residues. J gave up 8 bases and V 3 bases, and 6 bases lay outside the gene matches. CDR1 and CDR2 from the germline V gene are SGHTA and FQGNSA. CDR3 sequence reads: CASSFPSGGGYTF. DNA for the CDR3: TGTGCCAGCAGCTTTCCGTCAGGGGGGGGCTACACCTTC.

The V call is TRBV6-5, the J call TRBJ1-6; D call uncertain. This CDR3 is built from 15 residues. From germline, CDR1 is MNHEY and CDR2 SVGAGI. Trimming removed 7 bases at V and 0 bases at J, with 10 bases between. In nucleotides, the CDR3 is TGTGCCAGCAACGGGAGAAGCTCCTATAATTCACCCCTCCACTTT. Its translation is CASNGRSSYNSPLHF.

This clone turned up a few times. The V gene is TRBV2, the J gene TRBJ1-4; 7 nucleotides match TRBD1. Germline values: CDR1 SNHLY, CDR2 FYNNEI. After removal of 11 bases from V and 4 bases from J, the junction contained 7 bases not matched to a gene. CDR3 length: 13 residues. The CDR3 nucleotides are TGTGCCGGTAGGGGACAGTATAATGAAAAACTGTTTTTT. Protein: CAGRGQYNEKLFF.

This chain connects TRBV5-8 to TRBJ2-7, with 8 nucleotides matching TRBD2. Germline CDR1 SGHTS, CDR2 YDEGEE. V gave up 4 bases and J gave up 3 bases; unmatched junction bases: 9. The CDR3 has 15 residues. CDR3 loop: CASSTGGLQGYEQYF. The CDR3, as DNA: TGTGCCAGCAGCACGGGAGGGCTCCAGGGCTACGAGCAGTACTTC.

This clone was observed a single time. The genes are TRBV6-1 and TRBJ1-3; unclear D gene. Trimming removed 4 bases at V and 0 bases at J, with 19 bases between. This CDR3 comprises 18 residues. Germline loops: CDR1 MNHNS, CDR2 SASEGT. The CDR3 region has the DNA TGTGCCAGCAGTGTGTCTATCTCGGGATGGAACTCTGGAAACACCATATATTTT. It codes for CASSVSISGWNSGNTIYF.

The rearrangement uses TRBV11-2 and TRBJ2-3; the D gene is possibly TRBD1 (6 bases). This CDR3 comprises 16 residues. V was cut by 1 base and J by 1 base, with 12 bases left in between. Germline loops: CDR1 SGHAT, CDR2 FQNNGV. CDR3 nucleotides: TGTGCCAGCAGCTTAGGACAGGTCCGAGGCACAGATACGCAGTATTTT. Its protein is CASSLGQVRGTDTQYF.

V usage is TRBV18 and J usage is TRBJ2-7, with D hard to call. V gave up 3 bases and J gave up 5 bases, with 23 bases separating them. This CDR3 has 17 residues. CDR1 and CDR2 (germline): KGHSH, LQKENI. The chain's CDR3 is CASSPPNLQGRQDEQYF. CDR3 DNA: TGTGCCAGCTCACCGCCGAACCTACAAGGCCGGCAGGACGAGCAGTACTTC.

The chain joins TRBV6-5 to TRBJ1-2; no definite D call. The CDR3 sequence is 15 residues long. V shed 0 bases and J shed 8 bases, with 16 bases lying between them. Germline CDR1 and CDR2: MNHEY and SVGAGI. The CDR3 sequence: CASSYSVLEPLGYTF. CDR3 nucleotide sequence: TGTGCCAGCAGTTACTCGGTATTGGAGCCCTTAGGCTACACCTTC.

The CDR3, as DNA: TGTGCCAGCAGCGTAGCCTCCCTGGCGGGGCTGAGGCAAGAGACCCAGTACTTC. This sequence encodes CASSVASLAGLRQETQYF. V usage is TRBV9 and J usage is TRBJ2-5, with D tentatively TRBD2 (6 bases). Germline CDR1 SGDLS, CDR2 YYNGEE. CDR3 length: 18 residues. Trimming cost V 0 bases and J 2 bases, with 20 bases left between them.

Judged by abundance, this clone is medium-sized. This chain connects TRBV6-5 to TRBJ2-7; TRBD2 might be the D (5 bases). The germline CDR1 and CDR2 sequences are MNHEY and SVGAGI. V lost 4 bases to trimming and J lost 2 bases, with 9 bases between them. CDR3 length: 13 amino acids. The CDR3 bases are TGTGCCAGCAGTTCGGGGATGGCCTACGAGCAGTACTTC. Protein sequence: CASSSGMAYEQYF.

V and J are TRBV21-1 and TRBJ2-5; TRBD2, as called in the table, went unchecked against the DNA. TRBV21-1 is a pseudogene. This CDR3 comprises 15 residues. CDR3 sequence reads: CASGDQRRVEETQYF. The CDR3 region has the DNA TGTGCCAGCGGCGACCAAAGGAGAGTAGAGGAGACCCAGTACTTC.

This clone was seen just once. This chain links TRBV5-4 with TRBJ1-1, with TRBD1 identical over 9 bases. Germline CDR1 SGHNT, CDR2 YYREEE (reference sequence). The V and J ends lost 0 bases and 3 bases, in that order; junction bases with no gene match: 6. CDR3 length: 16 amino acids. The CDR3: CASSLGDREEHTEAFF. In nucleotides, the CDR3 is TGTGCCAGCAGCTTGGGGGACAGGGAGGAACACACTGAAGCTTTCTTT.

The V and J genes are TRBV5-6 and TRBJ1-3; unclear D gene. Trimming took 5 bases from V and 3 from J, leaving 3 bases between them. Germline CDR1 and CDR2: SGHDT and YYEEEE. The CDR3 is made up of 11 amino acids. CDR3 sequence reads: CASSNGNTIYF. DNA for the CDR3: TGTGCCAGCAGTAATGGAAACACCATATATTTT.

The chain is built from TRBV9 and TRBJ2-5; tentative D call: TRBD1 (6 bases). This CDR3 has 13 amino acids. The germline V and J ends were trimmed by 3 bases and 5 bases, with 11 bases remaining between them. Germline V gene lookup returns CDR1 SGDLS and CDR2 YYNGEE. The CDR3 region has the DNA TGTGCCAGCAGCGAATCAGGGGTCGAGACCCAGTACTTC. Translated, it gives CASSESGVETQYF. Drawing the rest from reference TRBV9 and TRBJ2-5, the complete variable domain is DSGVTQTPKHLITATGQRVTLRCSPRSGDLSVYWYQQSLDQGLQFLIQYYNGEERAKGNILERFSAQQFPDLHSELNLSSLELGDSALYFCASSESGVETQYFGPGTRLLVL.